The rows below give T cell receptor beta chains drawn from one sample of a study of CD8 T cells in Susac syndrome. TCRdb re-called the immunoSEQ multiplex PCR reads with MiXCR, one entry per CDR3 protein. The sample lists 300,000 to 350,000 distinct CDR3 sequences; 92% were seen once. Sequencing was done on a sample of CD4+ T cells from PBMCs. These TCRs come from a human donor with multiple sclerosis. The CDR3 runs from the conserved cysteine through the conserved F or W. D genes are given only for firm matches. Only part of the rows carry a size: once, few, many, or a class if the clone is expanded.

D gene: -; clone size: -; J gene: TRBJ1-1; V gene: TRBV6-2/TRBV6-3; CDR3 protein: CASSRDGKNTEAFF; CDR3 DNA: TGTGCCAGCAGCCGGGACGGAAAGAACACTGAAGCTTTCTTT
D gene: TRBD1; clone size: -; J gene: TRBJ2-3; V gene: TRBV7-3; CDR3 protein: CASSLTGGNTQYF; CDR3 DNA: TGTGCCAGCAGCTTGACAGGGGGCAATACGCAGTATTTT
D gene: TRBD2; clone size: once; J gene: TRBJ2-1; V gene: TRBV4-3; CDR3 protein: CASSQALAGAQFF; CDR3 DNA: TGCGCCAGCAGCCAAGCCCTAGCGGGAGCCCAGTTCTTC
D gene: -; clone size: -; J gene: TRBJ2-2; V gene: TRBV4-2; CDR3 protein: CASSQDPRRGNTGELFF; CDR3 DNA: TGTGCCAGCAGCCAAGATCCCAGACGTGGGAACACCGGGGAGCTGTTTTTT
D gene: -; clone size: -; J gene: TRBJ2-3; V gene: TRBV4-3; CDR3 protein: CASSEGGGTGTQYF; CDR3 DNA: TGCGCCAGCAGCGAGGGAGGCGGCACGGGTACGCAGTATTTT
D gene: -; clone size: -; J gene: TRBJ2-1; V gene: TRBV28; CDR3 protein: CASSRTQNNEQFF; CDR3 DNA: TGTGCCAGCAGTAGGACTCAGAACAATGAGCAGTTCTTC
D gene: TRBD1; clone size: -; J gene: TRBJ2-5; V gene: TRBV15; CDR3 protein: CATSRGTGQAEETQYF; CDR3 DNA: TGTGCCACCAGCAGAGGGACAGGCCAAGCGGAAGAGACCCAGTACTTC
D gene: -; clone size: -; J gene: TRBJ1-3; V gene: TRBV7-6; CDR3 protein: CASSLGRWSGNTIYF; CDR3 DNA: TGTGCCAGCAGCTTAGGTCGGTGGTCTGGAAACACCATATATTTT
D gene: TRBD1; clone size: -; J gene: TRBJ1-3; V gene: TRBV18; CDR3 protein: CASSPPGQGYGNTIYF; CDR3 DNA: TGTGCCAGCTCACCACCGGGACAGGGGTATGGAAACACCATATATTTT
D gene: -; clone size: few; J gene: TRBJ1-1; V gene: TRBV30; CDR3 protein: CAWRPTGNTEAFF; CDR3 DNA: TGTGCCTGGAGACCAACAGGGAACACTGAAGCTTTCTTT
D gene: -; clone size: -; J gene: TRBJ2-7; V gene: TRBV6-5; CDR3 protein: CASRRQSGPTYEQYF; CDR3 DNA: TGTGCCAGCAGACGACAAAGCGGGCCTACCTACGAGCAGTACTTC
D gene: -; clone size: -; J gene: TRBJ1-1; V gene: TRBV30; CDR3 protein: CAWITGYTEAFF; CDR3 DNA: TGTGCCTGGATCACAGGGTACACTGAAGCTTTCTTT
D gene: TRBD1; clone size: -; J gene: TRBJ1-2; V gene: TRBV9; CDR3 protein: CASSATRQGLYGYTF; CDR3 DNA: TGTGCCAGCAGCGCAACCAGACAGGGTCTCTATGGCTACACCTTC
D gene: -; clone size: -; J gene: TRBJ1-1; V gene: TRBV11-2; CDR3 protein: CASSLSTASTEAFF; CDR3 DNA: TGTGCCAGCAGCTTGTCGACGGCGAGCACTGAAGCTTTCTTT
D gene: -; clone size: -; J gene: TRBJ1-5; V gene: TRBV6-5; CDR3 protein: CASSTDGGGEQPQHF; CDR3 DNA: TGTGCCAGCAGTACAGACGGGGGCGGAGAACAGCCCCAGCATTTT
D gene: TRBD1; clone size: -; J gene: TRBJ2-6; V gene: TRBV6-6; CDR3 protein: CASRRTGRTGANVLTF; CDR3 DNA: TGTGCCAGCAGGAGGACAGGGAGGACCGGGGCCAACGTCCTGACTTTC
D gene: -; clone size: -; J gene: TRBJ2-1; V gene: TRBV11-1; CDR3 protein: CASSHRASINEQFF; CDR3 DNA: TGTGCCAGCAGCCACAGGGCTAGCATCAATGAGCAGTTCTTC